The rows below give T cell receptor beta chains drawn from one sample of a study of blood T cell repertoires in COVID-19. Measured with immunoSEQ multiplex PCR; TCRdb has only the in-frame clones, and not every one. The data hold around 220,000 clones, with 87% observed a single time. The sequenced sample consisted of PBMCs or T cells enriched from blood (not recorded which). These receptors all stem from a woman aged 30 to 39 with acute COVID-19. Each CDR3 is given with its conserved first and last residue. D genes are given only for firm matches. Clone sizes are given selectively: once, few, many, or a class where the clone is expanded.

clone_size j_call v_call d_call cdr3_aa cdr3_nt
NA TRBJ1-2 TRBV9 NA CASSEGIGGGDYGYTF TGTGCCAGCAGCGAGGGGATCGGGGGAGGGGACTATGGCTACACCTTC
once TRBJ1-5 TRBV19 TRBD1 CASSIRTGGPSNQPQHF TGTGCCAGTAGTATTCGGACAGGGGGGCCTAGCAATCAGCCCCAGCATTTT
NA TRBJ2-2 TRBV18 NA CASSPPSRGSGELFF TGTGCCAGCTCACCACCTTCACGGGGGTCCGGGGAGCTGTTTTTT
NA TRBJ2-7 TRBV29-1 TRBD1 CSVDGGQGELEQYF TGCAGCGTTGACGGTGGACAGGGCGAGCTTGAGCAGTACTTC
NA TRBJ1-6 TRBV11-2 NA CASSLGPPSSYNSPLHF TGTGCCAGCAGCTTAGGGCCACCAAGCTCCTATAATTCACCCCTCCACTTT
NA TRBJ1-3 TRBV4-3 TRBD1 CASSSGTGGGNTIYF TGCGCCAGCAGCTCCGGGACAGGGGGCGGAAACACCATATATTTT
NA TRBJ2-1 TRBV5-1 NA CASSLGGSSYNEQFF TGCGCCAGCAGCTTAGGTGGGAGCTCCTACAATGAGCAGTTCTTC
NA TRBJ2-3 TRBV6-6 TRBD2 CASSQLAGGLGTDTQYF TGTGCCAGCAGTCAGCTAGCGGGGGGGCTGGGCACAGATACGCAGTATTTT
NA TRBJ2-7 TRBV6-6 TRBD1 CASSWTGTGFSYEQYF TGTGCCAGCAGTTGGACCGGGACAGGGTTCTCCTACGAGCAGTACTTC
NA TRBJ1-2 TRBV19 NA CASSIDRGDLYGYTF TGTGCCAGTAGTATAGATCGGGGAGACCTCTATGGCTACACCTTC
NA TRBJ1-3 TRBV18 NA CASSPMAQFLSGNTIYF TGTGCCAGCTCACCCATGGCACAGTTCCTCTCTGGAAACACCATATATTTT
NA TRBJ1-5 TRBV28 TRBD1 CASSPHLGRGDQPQHF TGTGCCAGCAGTCCACACTTGGGCAGGGGGGATCAGCCCCAGCATTTT
NA TRBJ1-1 TRBV23-1 NA CASSQSPPTGTEAFF TGCGCCAGCAGTCAATCCCCTCCGACCGGGACTGAAGCTTTCTTT
NA TRBJ1-5 TRBV7-8 NA CASSLRIPSSNQPQHF TGTGCCAGCAGCTTACGGATCCCTAGTAGCAATCAGCCCCAGCATTTT
NA TRBJ2-7 TRBV27 NA CASSLHNSGYEQYF TGTGCCAGCAGTTTGCATAATAGCGGCTACGAGCAGTACTTC
NA TRBJ2-3 TRBV18 TRBD2 CASSPFEGLLATFSTDTQYF TGTGCCAGCTCACCCTTTGAGGGTCTACTAGCGACTTTTAGCACAGATACGCAGTATTTT
once TRBJ2-6 TRBV7-8 TRBD1 CASSLTGQSPSGANVLTF TGTGCCAGCAGCCTAACGGGACAGTCGCCGTCTGGGGCCAACGTCCTGACTTTC
NA TRBJ2-1 TRBV18 NA CASSPLSASRRNEQFF TGTGCCAGCTCACCACTATCGGCTAGCAGACGCAATGAGCAGTTCTTC
once TRBJ1-4 TRBV5-4 NA CASSRPNGTLGKLFF TGTGCCAGCAGCCGGCCGAACGGGACTCTAGGAAAACTGTTTTTT
NA TRBJ1-2 TRBV4-3 NA CASSQEPGNGYTF TGCGCCAGCAGCCAAGAGCCCGGGAATGGCTACACCTTC
NA TRBJ2-1 TRBV29-1 NA CSCLVGQTPGEQFF TGCAGCTGTTTGGTAGGACAGACCCCGGGTGAGCAGTTCTTC
NA TRBJ1-1 TRBV29-1 NA CSVAGNSNAEAFF TGCAGCGTGGCGGGGAATTCAAACGCAGAAGCTTTCTTT
NA TRBJ2-2 TRBV7-9 TRBD1 CASSPDRVTGELFF TGTGCCAGCAGCCCTGACAGGGTCACCGGGGAGCTGTTTTTT
NA TRBJ2-5 TRBV28 NA CATHDPGRETQYF TGTGCCACCCACGACCCGGGGAGGGAGACCCAGTACTTC
NA TRBJ1-5 TRBV15 NA CATSRGAGEGNQPQHF TGTGCCACCAGCAGAGGGGCGGGGGAGGGGAATCAGCCCCAGCATTTT
once TRBJ1-6 TRBV2 NA CASSESPVNSPLHF TGTGCCAGCAGTGAATCCCCTGTCAATTCACCCCTCCACTTT